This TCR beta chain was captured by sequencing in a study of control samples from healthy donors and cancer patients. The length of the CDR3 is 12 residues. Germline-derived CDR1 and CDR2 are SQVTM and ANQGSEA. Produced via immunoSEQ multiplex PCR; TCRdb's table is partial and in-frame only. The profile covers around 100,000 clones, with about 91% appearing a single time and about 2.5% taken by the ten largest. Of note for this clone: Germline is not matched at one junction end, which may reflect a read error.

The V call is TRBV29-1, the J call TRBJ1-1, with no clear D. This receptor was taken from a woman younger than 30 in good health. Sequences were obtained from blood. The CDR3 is CSVVPSNAEAFF. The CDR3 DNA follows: TGCAGCGTTGTCCCATCGAACGCTGAAGCTTTCTTT.